Shown below are 6 T cell receptor beta chains from a single sample sequenced in a study of T cell clonotyping in hematopoietic cell transplantation. Repertoires were generated with immunoSEQ multiplex PCR, while TCRdb's copy carries only in-frame clones and drops some. There are roughly 40,000 clones in the sample; around 96% occur only once, and around 1% lies in the top ten. The sample consisted of peripheral blood mononuclear cells. Source of these receptors: a man aged 25 to 45 in good health. Some clones in this sample may be carry-over from other donors' samples.

The chain combines TRBV6-5 with TRBJ1-5; D is undetermined. Trimming left V 5 bases short and J 7 bases short, with 12 bases between. Germline CDR1 and CDR2: MNHEY and SVGAGI. The CDR3 loop spans 13 amino acids. CDR3 region: CASSLGGDQPQHF. In DNA, the CDR3 is TGTGCCAGCAGTCTAGGTGGCGACCAGCCCCAGCATTTT.

The chain combines TRBV19 with TRBJ2-3, with TRBD1 as a possible D gene (6 bases). The germline V gene encodes CDR1 LNHDA and CDR2 SQIVND (reference sequence). The V gene lost 7 bases and the J gene lost 4 bases, with 12 bases spanning the gap. The CDR3 consists of 13 residues. Here the CDR3 DNA reads TGTGCCAGTACTAGCACAGGGTCAGATACGCAGTATTTT. Translation: CASTSTGSDTQYF. The variable domain in full, with the rest retrieved from reference TRBV19 and TRBJ2-3, is DGGITQSPKYLFRKEGQNVTLSCEQNLNHDAMYWYRQDPGQGLRLIYYSQIVNDFQKGDIAEGYSVSREKKESFPLTVTSAQKNPTAFYLCASTSTGSDTQYFGPGTRLTVL.

The V and J genes are TRBV6-1 and TRBJ1-5, with TRBD1 matching 9 bases. The CDR3 totals 15 residues. V gave up 1 base and J gave up 5 bases; unmatched junction bases: 3. Germline V lookup: CDR1 MNHNS, CDR2 SASEGT. The CDR3 region has the DNA TGTGCCAGCAGTGAAGGACAGGGGGGTTATCAGCCCCAGCATTTT. Translation gives CASSEGQGGYQPQHF.

The sample holds one count of this clone. The chain links TRBV29-1 to TRBJ1-1; the match to TRBD1 covers 7 bases. The V gene end was trimmed by 7 bases and the J gene end by 1 base; junction bases not matched to a gene: 6. Germline CDR1 SQVTM, CDR2 ANQGSEA. There are 13 residues in the CDR3. The CDR3 sequence: CSAAAGGNTEAFF. The DNA of the CDR3 is TGCAGCGCGGCCGCAGGGGGGAACACTGAAGCTTTCTTT.

The chain combines TRBV4-1 with TRBJ2-1, with a possible D match to TRBD1 (5 bases). CDR1 is MGHRA and CDR2 is YSYEKL in the germline V gene. The V gene lost 1 base and the J gene lost 8 bases, with 21 bases spanning the gap. This CDR3 has 17 residues. CDR3 sequence reads: CASSQVPTAPVGDEQFF. The CDR3 DNA reads as TGCGCCAGCAGCCAAGTCCCGACAGCACCCGTTGGAGATGAGCAGTTCTTC.

This chain's CDR3 is CASSPAMNTEAFF. In DNA, the CDR3 is TGTGCCAGCAGCCCTGCAATGAACACTGAAGCTTTCTTT. The chain joins TRBV6-5 to TRBJ1-1; no firm D call. V lost 6 bases and J 0 bases, leaving 8 bases between the germline ends. This CDR3 is 13 amino acids long. Per the germline V gene, CDR1 is MNHEY and CDR2 is SVGAGI.